The T cell receptor (beta chain) under discussion was sequenced for a study of beta chain features in type 1 diabetes. About this clone: Its specificity is not known.

The investigators reverse transcribed all of the isolated RNA, so they sequenced expressed TCRB transcripts. Method: immunoSEQ multiplex PCR; TCRdb's copy keeps in-frame clones and lacks some. The sample has 300,000 to 350,000 clones; 9.3% are singletons. The study's findings and limits: All four CD4+ subsets from Type 1 diabetes patients carried moderately but significantly shorter TCRB CDR3s.

Material for sequencing was central memory CD4+ T cells from blood. The receptor was derived from a man aged 30-40 years with type 1 diabetes.

The CDR3 is CASSLDSGTYEQYF. CDR3 DNA: TGTGCCAGCAGCTTAGATTCGGGGACCTACGAGCAGTACTTC. The chain joins TRBV7-6 to TRBJ2-7; weak D call: TRBD2 (5 bases). Trimming took off 1 base at V and 2 bases at J, with 9 bases between the two ends. The germline V gene has CDR1 SGHVS and CDR2 FNYEAQ. The CDR3 runs 14 residues.